This T cell receptor (beta chain) came from a study of OX40 agonist ivuxolimab in advanced cancers. Study details: Cancers in dose escalation were hepatocellular, melanoma, renal cell and head and neck. Study observations and caveats: Normalized T-cell clonal expansion was also low in some nonresponders. Clonal expansion by week 6 occurred in CD4+ and CD8+ blood T cells (at 0.1 to 3.0 mg/kg).

Profiling relied on immunoSEQ multiplex PCR, and the TCRdb table lists in-frame clones only, not all of them. The sample holds more than 50,000 clones; less than 90% are singletons and the top ten take under 6%. A word on this clone: Its target is unknown.

Trimming took 1 base from V and 6 from J, leaving 16 bases between them. Germline V CDR1 and CDR2: MDHEN, SYDVKM. This CDR3 region has 16 residues. Sequencing was performed on CD4+ or CD8+ T cells sorted from blood, taken in a trial of the OX40 agonist ivuxolimab. The chain combines TRBV28 with TRBJ1-3, with D maybe TRBD1 (6 bases). The clonotype originates from an adult with an advanced solid tumor such as melanoma, head and neck, liver or kidney cancer. Written as DNA, the CDR3 is TGTGCCAGCAGTTTATCAACGGGACACCCGATAAACACCATATATTTT. Translating gives CASSLSTGHPINTIYF.